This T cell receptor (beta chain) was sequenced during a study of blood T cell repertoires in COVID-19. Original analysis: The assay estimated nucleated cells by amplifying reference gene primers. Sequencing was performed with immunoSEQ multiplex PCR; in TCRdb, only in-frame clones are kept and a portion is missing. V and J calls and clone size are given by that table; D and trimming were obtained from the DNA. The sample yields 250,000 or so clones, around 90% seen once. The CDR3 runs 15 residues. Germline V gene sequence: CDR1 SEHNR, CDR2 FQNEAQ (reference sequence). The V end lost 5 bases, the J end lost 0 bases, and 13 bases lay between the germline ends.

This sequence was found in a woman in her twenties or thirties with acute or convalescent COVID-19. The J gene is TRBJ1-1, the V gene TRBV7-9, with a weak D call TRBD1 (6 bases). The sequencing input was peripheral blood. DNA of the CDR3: TGTGCCAGCAGCGTCCTACAGGGTGTGAACACTGAAGCTTTCTTT. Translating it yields CASSVLQGVNTEAFF.